Listed here are 2 T cell receptor beta chains from one sample, sequenced in a study of OX40 agonist ivuxolimab in advanced cancers. Assay: immunoSEQ multiplex PCR; the TCRdb copy retains only in-frame clones and omits some. The sample lists 65,000 to 85,000 clones, more than 75% seen once, with roughly 4.2% in the top ten. Sequencing used CD4+ or CD8+ T cells sorted from blood, obtained in a trial of the OX40 agonist ivuxolimab. These receptors all come from an adult with an advanced solid tumor such as melanoma, head and neck, liver or kidney cancer.

CDR3 in DNA: TGTGCCAGCAGCTTACTCGGGGCAGCGACAGATACGCAGTATTTT. The encoded protein is CASSLLGAATDTQYF. The chain employs TRBV7-2 and TRBJ2-3; D might be TRBD1 or TRBD2, each matching 5 bases. Per germline, CDR1 SGHTA and CDR2 FQGNSA. V was clipped by 2 bases and J by 3 bases, with 12 bases between them. The CDR3 totals 15 residues.

The chain links TRBV5-6 to TRBJ1-2, with a tentative D call TRBD1 (6 bases). The CDR3 is made up of 13 amino acids. V was shortened by 1 base and J by 8 bases, with 12 bases between the two germline ends. Looked up from germline, CDR1 is SGHDT and CDR2 is YYEEEE. DNA for the CDR3: TGTGCCAGCAGCTTGTCGGGGGCGCGGGGCTACACCTTC. Translated, it gives CASSLSGARGYTF.